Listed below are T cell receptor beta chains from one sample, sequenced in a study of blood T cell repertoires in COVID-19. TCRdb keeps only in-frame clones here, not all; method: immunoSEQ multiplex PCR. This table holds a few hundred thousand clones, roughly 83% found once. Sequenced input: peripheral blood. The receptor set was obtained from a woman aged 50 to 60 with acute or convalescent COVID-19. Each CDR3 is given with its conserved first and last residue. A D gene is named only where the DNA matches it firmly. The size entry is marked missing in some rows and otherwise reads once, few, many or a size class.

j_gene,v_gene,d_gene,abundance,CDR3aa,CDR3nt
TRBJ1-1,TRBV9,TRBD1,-,CASSVTTGAGTEAFF,TGTGCCAGCAGTGTTACGACAGGGGCAGGTACTGAAGCTTTCTTT
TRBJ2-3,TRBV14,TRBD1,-,CASSPRQGKDTQYF,TGTGCCAGCAGCCCCCGACAGGGAAAGGATACGCAGTATTTT
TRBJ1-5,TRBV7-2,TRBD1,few,CASSWDSANQPQHF,TGTGCCAGCAGCTGGGACAGCGCCAATCAGCCCCAGCATTTT
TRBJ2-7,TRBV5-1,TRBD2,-,CASSLRAGGPYEQYF,TGCGCCAGCAGCTTGCGGGCGGGAGGGCCCTACGAGCAGTACTTC
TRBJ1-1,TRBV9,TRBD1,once,CASSLAPGGGTEAFF,TGTGCCAGCAGCCTCGCGCCAGGGGGAGGCACTGAAGCTTTCTTT
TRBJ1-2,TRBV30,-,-,CAWSASPNYGYTF,TGTGCCTGGAGTGCTTCTCCTAACTATGGCTACACCTTC
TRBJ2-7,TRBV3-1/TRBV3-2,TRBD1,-,CASSQGLGTGGYEQYF,TGTGCCAGCAGCCAAGGTCTCGGGACAGGGGGTTACGAGCAGTACTTC
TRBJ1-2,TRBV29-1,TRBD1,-,CSAGQGRGYTF,TGCAGCGCCGGACAGGGCCGCGGCTACACCTTC
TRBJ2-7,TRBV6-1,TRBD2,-,CASSEGSGGTYEQYF,TGTGCCAGCAGTGAAGGTAGCGGGGGGACCTACGAGCAGTACTTC
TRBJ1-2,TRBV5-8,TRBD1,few,CASSPGQFYYGYTF,TGTGCCAGCAGCCCGGGACAGTTTTACTATGGCTACACCTTC
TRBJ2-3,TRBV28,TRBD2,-,CASRGGSADTQYF,TGTGCTTCACGGGGCGGGAGTGCGGATACGCAGTATTTT
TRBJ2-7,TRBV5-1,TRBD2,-,CASSGGTSGSTSEQYF,TGCGCCAGCAGCGGAGGGACTAGCGGGAGTACCAGCGAGCAGTACTTC
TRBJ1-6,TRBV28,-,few,CAPGGRSPLHF,TGTGCCCCTGGCGGTCGCTCACCCCTCCACTTT
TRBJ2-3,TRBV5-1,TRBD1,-,CASRGQGLTDTQYF,TGCGCCAGCAGGGGACAGGGTTTGACAGATACGCAGTATTTT
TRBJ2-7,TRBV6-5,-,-,CASTPSPASRHEQYF,TGTGCCAGCACACCAAGTCCGGCTAGCCGACACGAGCAGTACTTC
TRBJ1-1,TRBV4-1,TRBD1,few,CASRTEGQLNTEAFF,TGCGCCAGCAGGACAGAGGGACAGCTGAACACTGAAGCTTTCTTT
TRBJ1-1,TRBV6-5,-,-,CASSYTPGGTEAFF,TGTGCCAGCAGTTACACGCCGGGGGGGACTGAAGCTTTCTTT
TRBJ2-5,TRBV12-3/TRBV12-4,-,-,CASSFSSQETQYF,TGTGCCAGCAGTTTCTCTAGCCAAGAGACCCAGTACTTC
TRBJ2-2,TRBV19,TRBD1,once,CATTGTGATGELFF,TGTGCCACGACCGGGACAGGGGCAACCGGGGAGCTGTTTTTT
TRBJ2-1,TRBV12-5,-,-,CASGSGQGRGNEQFF,TGTGCTAGTGGTTCCGGGCAGGGAAGGGGCAATGAGCAGTTCTTC
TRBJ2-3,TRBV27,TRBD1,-,CASRSDRGLDTQYF,TGTGCCAGCAGGTCTGACAGGGGGTTGGATACGCAGTATTTT
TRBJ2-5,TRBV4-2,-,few,CASSQGGAGAETQYF,TGTGCCAGCAGCCAAGGCGGGGCGGGGGCAGAGACCCAGTACTTC
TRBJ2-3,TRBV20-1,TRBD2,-,CSVGGGDTQYF,TGCAGTGTCGGGGGGGGCGATACGCAGTATTTT
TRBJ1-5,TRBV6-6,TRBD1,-,CASSSLTGGANQPQHF,TGTGCCAGCAGTTCACTGACAGGGGGCGCGAATCAGCCCCAGCATTTT
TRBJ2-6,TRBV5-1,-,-,CASSLILSGANVLTF,TGCGCCAGCAGCTTGATCCTCTCTGGGGCCAACGTCCTGACTTTC
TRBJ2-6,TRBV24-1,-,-,CATSDSIGSGANVLTF,TGTGCCACCAGTGATTCCATCGGCTCTGGGGCCAACGTCCTGACTTTC
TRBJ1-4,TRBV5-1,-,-,CASSLGTARTNEKLFF,TGCGCCAGCAGCTTGGGGACAGCCCGGACTAATGAAAAACTGTTTTTT
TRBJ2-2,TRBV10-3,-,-,CAISAPGTTVSTGELFF,TGTGCCATCAGTGCCCCGGGGACAACCGTGAGCACCGGGGAGCTGTTTTTT
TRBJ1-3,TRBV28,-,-,CASSAGSGTGNTIYF,TGTGCCAGCAGTGCCGGGTCAGGGACTGGAAACACCATATATTTT
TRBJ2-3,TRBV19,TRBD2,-,CASSVVGGGRPDTQYF,TGTGCCAGTAGCGTGGTCGGGGGGGGCCGGCCAGATACGCAGTATTTT
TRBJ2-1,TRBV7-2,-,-,CASTRKAGSYNEQFF,TGTGCCAGCACTAGAAAGGCGGGCTCCTACAATGAGCAGTTCTTC
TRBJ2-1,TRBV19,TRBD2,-,CASSVLAGGPGNEQFF,TGTGCCAGTAGTGTCCTAGCGGGAGGGCCTGGAAATGAGCAGTTCTTC
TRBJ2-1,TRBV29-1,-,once,CSVRPRGEQFF,TGCAGCGTCAGACCTCGGGGTGAGCAGTTCTTC
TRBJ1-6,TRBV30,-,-,CAWSVRGSDSPLHF,TGTGCCTGGAGTGTACGGGGAAGCGATTCACCCCTCCACTTT
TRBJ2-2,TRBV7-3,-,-,CASSLGQKNTGELFF,TGTGCCAGCAGCTTGGGGCAGAAGAACACCGGGGAGCTGTTTTTT
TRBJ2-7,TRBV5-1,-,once,CASSLHSGGGAIYEQYF,TGCGCCAGCAGCTTGCATTCAGGAGGCGGGGCGATCTACGAGCAGTACTTC
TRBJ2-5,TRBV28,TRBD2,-,CASSTRTSGGAGSETQYF,TGTGCCAGCAGTACCCGGACTAGCGGGGGGGCGGGATCAGAGACCCAGTACTTC
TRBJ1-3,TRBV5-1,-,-,CASSGPGQRSGNTIYF,TGCGCCAGCAGCGGGCCAGGACAGAGGTCTGGAAACACCATATATTTT
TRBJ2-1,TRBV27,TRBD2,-,CASSSFSAGGPYNEQFF,TGTGCCAGCAGTTCTTTCTCAGCGGGAGGGCCCTACAATGAGCAGTTCTTC
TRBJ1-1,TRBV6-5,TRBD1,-,CASSYRPTGAEAFF,TGTGCCAGCAGTTACCGGCCCACAGGGGCTGAAGCTTTCTTT
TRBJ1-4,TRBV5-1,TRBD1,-,CASSLTGENEKLFF,TGCGCCAGCAGCTTGACAGGGGAAAATGAAAAACTGTTTTTT
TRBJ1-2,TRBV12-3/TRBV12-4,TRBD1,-,CASSGRDSYGYTF,TGTGCCAGCAGTGGCCGGGACAGCTATGGCTACACCTTC
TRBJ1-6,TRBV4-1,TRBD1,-,CASSLGQGNPYSPLHF,TGCGCCAGCAGCCTAGGACAGGGAAACCCGTATTCACCCCTCCACTTT
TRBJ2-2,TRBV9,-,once,CASSVAWGGDTGELFF,TGTGCCAGCAGCGTAGCTTGGGGCGGGGACACCGGGGAGCTGTTTTTT
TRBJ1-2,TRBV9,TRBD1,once,CASSVGRDSGYGYTF,TGTGCCAGCAGCGTAGGCCGGGACAGTGGGTATGGCTACACCTTC
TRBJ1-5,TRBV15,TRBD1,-,CATSRVRDRAQPQHF,TGTGCCACCAGCAGAGTACGCGACAGGGCTCAGCCCCAGCATTTT
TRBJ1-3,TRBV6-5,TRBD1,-,CASRGQGHSGNTIYF,TGTGCCAGCAGGGGACAGGGCCACTCTGGAAACACCATATATTTT
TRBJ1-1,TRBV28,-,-,CASSFLDRNTEAFF,TGTGCCAGCAGTTTCCTGGACAGGAACACTGAAGCTTTCTTT
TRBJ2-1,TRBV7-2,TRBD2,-,CASSLNFGSGSSYAEQFF,TGTGCCAGCAGCTTAAATTTCGGTAGCGGGTCTTCATACGCTGAGCAGTTCTTC
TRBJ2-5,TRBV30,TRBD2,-,CAWTVSERGVQETQYF,TGTGCCTGGACTGTTTCCGAGCGGGGGGTCCAAGAGACCCAGTACTTC
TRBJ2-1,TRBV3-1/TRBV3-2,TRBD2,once,CASSQGGAGPYNEQFF,TGTGCCAGCAGCCAAGGAGGAGCGGGACCCTACAATGAGCAGTTCTTC
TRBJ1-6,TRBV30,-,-,CAWSVEVGAGSPLHF,TGTGCCTGGAGTGTAGAAGTAGGGGCCGGTTCACCCCTCCACTTT